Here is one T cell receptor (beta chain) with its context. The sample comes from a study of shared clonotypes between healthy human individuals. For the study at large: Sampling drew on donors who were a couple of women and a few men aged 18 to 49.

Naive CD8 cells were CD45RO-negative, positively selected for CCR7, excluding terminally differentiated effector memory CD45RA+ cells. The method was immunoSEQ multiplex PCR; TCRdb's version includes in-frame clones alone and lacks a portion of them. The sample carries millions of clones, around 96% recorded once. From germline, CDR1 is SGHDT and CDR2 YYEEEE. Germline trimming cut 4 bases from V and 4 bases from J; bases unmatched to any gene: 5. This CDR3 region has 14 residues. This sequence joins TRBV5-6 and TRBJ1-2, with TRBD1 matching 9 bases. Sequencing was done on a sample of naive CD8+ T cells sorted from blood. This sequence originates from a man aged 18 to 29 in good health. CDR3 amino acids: CASSGDRVPYGYTF. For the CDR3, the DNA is TGTGCCAGCAGCGGGGACAGGGTGCCCTATGGCTACACCTTC.